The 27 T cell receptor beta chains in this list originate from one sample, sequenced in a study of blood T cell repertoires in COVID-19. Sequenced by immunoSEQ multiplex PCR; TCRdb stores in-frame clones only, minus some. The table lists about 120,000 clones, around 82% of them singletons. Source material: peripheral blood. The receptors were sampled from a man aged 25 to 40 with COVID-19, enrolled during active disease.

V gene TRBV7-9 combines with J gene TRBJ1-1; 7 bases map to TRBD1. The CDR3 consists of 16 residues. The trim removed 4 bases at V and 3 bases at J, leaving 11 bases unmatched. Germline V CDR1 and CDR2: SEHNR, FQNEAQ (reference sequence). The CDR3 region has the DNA TGTGCCAGCAGCTCCCCAGAGGGCAGGGGGGACACTGAAGCTTTCTTT. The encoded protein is CASSSPEGRGDTEAFF.

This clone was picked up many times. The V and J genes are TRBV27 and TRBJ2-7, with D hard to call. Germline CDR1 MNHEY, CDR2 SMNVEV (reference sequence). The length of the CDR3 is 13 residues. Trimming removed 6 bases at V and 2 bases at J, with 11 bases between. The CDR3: CASSSTGPYEQYF. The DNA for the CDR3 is TGTGCCAGCAGCTCAACCGGTCCCTACGAGCAGTACTTC.

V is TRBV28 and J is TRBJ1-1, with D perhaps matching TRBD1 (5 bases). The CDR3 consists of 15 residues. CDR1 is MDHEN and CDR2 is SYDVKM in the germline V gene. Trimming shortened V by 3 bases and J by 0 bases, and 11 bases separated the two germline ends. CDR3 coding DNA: TGTGCCAGCAGTTTTGGGGGGGGAATGAACACTGAAGCTTTCTTT. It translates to CASSFGGGMNTEAFF.

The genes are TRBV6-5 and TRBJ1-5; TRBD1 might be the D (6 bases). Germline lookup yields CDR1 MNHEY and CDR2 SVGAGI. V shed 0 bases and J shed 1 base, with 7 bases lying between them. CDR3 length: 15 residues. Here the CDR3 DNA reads TGTGCCAGCAGTTACTCCCAGGGGAGCAATCAGCCCCAGCATTTT. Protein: CASSYSQGSNQPQHF.

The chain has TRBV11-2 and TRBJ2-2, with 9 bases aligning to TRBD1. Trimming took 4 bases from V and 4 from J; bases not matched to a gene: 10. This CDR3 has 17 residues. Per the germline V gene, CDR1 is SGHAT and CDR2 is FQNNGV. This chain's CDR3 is CASSSNRGRRGTGELFF. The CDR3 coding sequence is TGTGCCAGCAGCTCTAACAGGGGGCGCAGGGGCACCGGGGAGCTGTTTTTT.

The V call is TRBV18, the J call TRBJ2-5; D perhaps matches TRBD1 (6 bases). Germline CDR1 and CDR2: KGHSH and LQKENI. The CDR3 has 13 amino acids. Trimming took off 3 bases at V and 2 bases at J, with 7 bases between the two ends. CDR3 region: CASSPRGQETQYF. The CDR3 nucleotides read TGTGCCAGCTCACCCAGGGGACAAGAGACCCAGTACTTC. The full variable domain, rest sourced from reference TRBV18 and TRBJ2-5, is NAGVMQNPRHLVRRRGQEARLRCSPMKGHSHVYWYRQLPEEGLKFMVYLQKENIIDESGMPKERFSAEFPKEGPSILRIQQVVRGDSAAYFCASSPRGQETQYFGPGTRLLVL.

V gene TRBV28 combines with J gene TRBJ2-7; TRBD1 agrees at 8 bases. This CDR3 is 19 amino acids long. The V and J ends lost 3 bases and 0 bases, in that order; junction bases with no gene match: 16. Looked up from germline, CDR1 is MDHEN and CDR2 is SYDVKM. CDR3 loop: CASSFFGDRGEFSSYEQYF. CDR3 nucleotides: TGTGCCAGCAGTTTCTTTGGAGACAGGGGCGAATTTAGCTCCTACGAGCAGTACTTC. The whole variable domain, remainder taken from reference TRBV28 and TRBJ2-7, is DVKVTQSSRYLVKRTGEKVFLECVQDMDHENMFWYRQDPGLGLRLIYFSYDVKMKEKGDIPEGYSVSREKKERFSLILESASTNQTSMYLCASSFFGDRGEFSSYEQYFGPGTRLTVT.

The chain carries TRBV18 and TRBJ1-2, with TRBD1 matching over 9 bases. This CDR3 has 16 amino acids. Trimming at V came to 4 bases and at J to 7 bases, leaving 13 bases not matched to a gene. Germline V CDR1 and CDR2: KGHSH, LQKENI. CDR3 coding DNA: TGTGCCAGCTCACTCATGGGACAGGGTATGACTATTGGCTACACCTTC. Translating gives CASSLMGQGMTIGYTF.

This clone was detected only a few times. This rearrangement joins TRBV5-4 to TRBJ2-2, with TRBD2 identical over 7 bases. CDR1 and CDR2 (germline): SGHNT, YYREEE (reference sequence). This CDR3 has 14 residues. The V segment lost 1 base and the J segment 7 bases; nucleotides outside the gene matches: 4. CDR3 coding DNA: TGTGCCAGCAGCTTGAGCGGGGTGGACGGGGAGCTGTTTTTT. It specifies CASSLSGVDGELFF.

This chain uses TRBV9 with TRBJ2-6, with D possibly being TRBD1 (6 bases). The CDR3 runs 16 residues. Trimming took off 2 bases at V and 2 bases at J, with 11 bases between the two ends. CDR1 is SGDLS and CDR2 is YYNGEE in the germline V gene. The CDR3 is CASSVTGIPGANVLTF. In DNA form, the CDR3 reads TGTGCCAGCAGCGTCACAGGGATCCCTGGGGCCAACGTCCTGACTTTC.

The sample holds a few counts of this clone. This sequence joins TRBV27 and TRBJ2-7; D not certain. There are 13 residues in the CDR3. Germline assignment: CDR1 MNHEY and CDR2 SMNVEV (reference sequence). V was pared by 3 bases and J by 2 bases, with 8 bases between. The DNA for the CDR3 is TGTGCCAGCAGTTTGCAGGCCACCTACGAGCAGTACTTC. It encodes CASSLQATYEQYF.

The CDR3 reads CASSWSVLQETQYF. CDR3 DNA sequence: TGTGCCAGCAGCTGGAGTGTGCTACAAGAGACCCAGTACTTC. The chain couples TRBV5-5 to TRBJ2-5; D remains ambiguous. V dropped 3 bases and J dropped 2 bases, with 11 bases sitting between them. In germline, CDR1 is SGHKS, CDR2 YYEKEE (reference sequence). The CDR3 is made up of 14 amino acids.

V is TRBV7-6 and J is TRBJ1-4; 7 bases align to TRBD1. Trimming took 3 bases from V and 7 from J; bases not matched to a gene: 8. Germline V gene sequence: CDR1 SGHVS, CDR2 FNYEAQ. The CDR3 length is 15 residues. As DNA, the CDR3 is TGTGCCAGCAGCTTGAGCGCACAGGGGACTGAAAAACTGTTTTTT. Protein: CASSLSAQGTEKLFF. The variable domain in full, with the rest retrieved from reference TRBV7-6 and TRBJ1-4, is GAGVSQSPRYKVTKRGQDVALRCDPISGHVSLYWYRQALGQGPEFLTYFNYEAQQDKSGLPNDRFSAERPEGSISTLTIQRTEQRDSAMYRCASSLSAQGTEKLFFGSGTQLSVL.

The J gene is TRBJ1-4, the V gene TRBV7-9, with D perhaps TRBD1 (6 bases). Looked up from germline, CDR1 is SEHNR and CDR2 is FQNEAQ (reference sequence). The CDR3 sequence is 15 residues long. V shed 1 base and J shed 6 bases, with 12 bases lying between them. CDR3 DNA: TGTGCCAGCAGCTTAGGAATGGGGGCGGATGAAAAACTGTTTTTT. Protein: CASSLGMGADEKLFF.

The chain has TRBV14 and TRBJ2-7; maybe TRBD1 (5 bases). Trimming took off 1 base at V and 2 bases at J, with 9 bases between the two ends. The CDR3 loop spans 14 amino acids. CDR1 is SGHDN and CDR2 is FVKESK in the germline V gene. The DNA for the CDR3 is TGTGCCAGCAGCCAAGTCAGGGATACCTACGAGCAGTACTTC. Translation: CASSQVRDTYEQYF.

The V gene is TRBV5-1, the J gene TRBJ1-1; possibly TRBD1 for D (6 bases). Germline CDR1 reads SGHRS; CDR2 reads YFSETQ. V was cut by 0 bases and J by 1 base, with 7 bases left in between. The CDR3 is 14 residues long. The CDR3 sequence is CASSLATGNTEAFF. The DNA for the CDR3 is TGCGCCAGCAGCTTGGCGACAGGGAACACTGAAGCTTTCTTT.

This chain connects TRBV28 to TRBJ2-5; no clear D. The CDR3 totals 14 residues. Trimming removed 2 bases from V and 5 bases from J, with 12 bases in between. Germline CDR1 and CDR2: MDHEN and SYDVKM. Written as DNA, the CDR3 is TGTGCCAGCAGTTTACTTTCAGGTCGGGAGACCCAGTACTTC. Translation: CASSLLSGRETQYF.

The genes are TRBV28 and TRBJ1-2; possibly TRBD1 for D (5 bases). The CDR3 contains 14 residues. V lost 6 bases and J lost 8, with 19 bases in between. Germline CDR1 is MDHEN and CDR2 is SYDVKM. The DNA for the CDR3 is TGTGCCAGCAGCCCAGGCGGGGCCGGACAAGGCTACACCTTC. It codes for CASSPGGAGQGYTF.

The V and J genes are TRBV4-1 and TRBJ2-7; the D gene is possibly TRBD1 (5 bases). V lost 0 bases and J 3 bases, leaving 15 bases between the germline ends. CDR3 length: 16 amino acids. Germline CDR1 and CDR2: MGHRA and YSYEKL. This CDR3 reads CASSQEVKGRDYEQYF. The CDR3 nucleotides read TGCGCCAGCAGCCAAGAGGTTAAGGGGCGAGACTACGAGCAGTACTTC.

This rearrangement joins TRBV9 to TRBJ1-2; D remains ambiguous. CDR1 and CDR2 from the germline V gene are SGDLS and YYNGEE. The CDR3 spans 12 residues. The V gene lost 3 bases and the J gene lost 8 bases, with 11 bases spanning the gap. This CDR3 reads CASSGLRGGYTF. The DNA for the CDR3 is TGTGCCAGCAGCGGGCTCAGAGGGGGCTACACCTTC.

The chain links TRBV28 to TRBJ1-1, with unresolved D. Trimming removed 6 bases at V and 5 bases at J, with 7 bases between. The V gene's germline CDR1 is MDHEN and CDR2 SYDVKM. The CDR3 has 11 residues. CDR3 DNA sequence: TGTGCCAGCAGCCCCCTGACTGAAGCTTTCTTT. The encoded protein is CASSPLTEAFF. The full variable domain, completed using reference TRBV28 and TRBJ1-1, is DVKVTQSSRYLVKRTGEKVFLECVQDMDHENMFWYRQDPGLGLRLIYFSYDVKMKEKGDIPEGYSVSREKKERFSLILESASTNQTSMYLCASSPLTEAFFGQGTRLTVV.

The CDR3 DNA is TGTGCCAGCAGCACAGGGGGGGCGGGAAACACCATATATTTT. It encodes CASSTGGAGNTIYF. The V gene is TRBV28, the J gene TRBJ1-3; TRBD1 matches 8 bases. CDR1 is MDHEN, CDR2 SYDVKM, per germline. With 6 bases clipped from V and 4 bases from J, the junction kept 5 bases outside the gene matches. CDR3 length: 14 residues.

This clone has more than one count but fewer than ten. In nucleotides, the CDR3 is TGTGCCAGCAGCCCCGGGGTCAGCCTTCAAGAGACCCAGTACTTC. It specifies CASSPGVSLQETQYF. V and J are TRBV11-3 and TRBJ2-5, with D perhaps matching TRBD2 (5 bases). The CDR3 is 15 amino acids. Germline V gives CDR1 SGHNT, CDR2 YENEEA. Trimming cost V 5 bases and J 2 bases, with 15 bases left between them.

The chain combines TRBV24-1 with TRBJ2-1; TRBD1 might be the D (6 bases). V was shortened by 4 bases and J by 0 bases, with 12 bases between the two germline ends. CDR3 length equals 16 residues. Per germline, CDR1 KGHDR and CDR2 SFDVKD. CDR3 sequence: CATSEGTSTSYNEQFF. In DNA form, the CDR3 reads TGTGCCACCAGTGAGGGGACATCGACCTCCTACAATGAGCAGTTCTTC.

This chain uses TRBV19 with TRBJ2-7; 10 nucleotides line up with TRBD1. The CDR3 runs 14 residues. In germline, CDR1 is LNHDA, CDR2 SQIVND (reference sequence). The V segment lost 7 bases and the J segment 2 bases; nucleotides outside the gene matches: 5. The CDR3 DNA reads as TGTGCCAGTAACCCAGGACAGGGGGCCTACGAGCAGTACTTC. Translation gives CASNPGQGAYEQYF.

The DNA of the CDR3 is TGTGCCTGGGGGAGGGACAGGCGAAGGGTTGCCGGGGCCAACGTCCTGACTTTC. Amino acid sequence: CAWGRDRRRVAGANVLTF. The genes are TRBV30 and TRBJ2-6, with D perhaps TRBD1 (8 bases). The CDR3 spans 18 residues. Per germline, CDR1 GTSNPN and CDR2 SVGIG (reference sequence). V was cut by 5 bases and J by 4 bases, with 24 bases left in between. The whole variable domain, filled in from reference TRBV30 and TRBJ2-6, reads SQTIHQWPATLVQPVGSPLSLECTVEGTSNPNLYWYRQAAGRGLQLLFYSVGIGQISSEVPQNLSASRPQDRQFILSSKKLLLSDSGFYLCAWGRDRRRVAGANVLTFGAGSRLTVL.

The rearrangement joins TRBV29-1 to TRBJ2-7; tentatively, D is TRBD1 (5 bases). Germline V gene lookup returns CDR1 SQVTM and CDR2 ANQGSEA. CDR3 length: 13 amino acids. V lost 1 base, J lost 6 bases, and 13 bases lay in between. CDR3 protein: CSVEAARASEQYF. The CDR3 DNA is TGCAGCGTTGAAGCGGCCAGGGCATCCGAGCAGTACTTC.